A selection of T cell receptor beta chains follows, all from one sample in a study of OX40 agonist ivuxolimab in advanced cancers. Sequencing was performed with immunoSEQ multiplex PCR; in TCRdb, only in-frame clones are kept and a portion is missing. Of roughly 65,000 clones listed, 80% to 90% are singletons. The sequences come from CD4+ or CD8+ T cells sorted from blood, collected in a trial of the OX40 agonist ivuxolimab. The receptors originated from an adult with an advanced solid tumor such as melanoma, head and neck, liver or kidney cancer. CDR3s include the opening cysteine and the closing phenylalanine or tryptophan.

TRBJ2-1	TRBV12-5	CASGSDRYNEQFF
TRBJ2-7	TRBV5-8	CASSLVAGISYEQYF
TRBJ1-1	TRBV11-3	CASSRQRNTEAFF
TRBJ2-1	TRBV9	CASSVATGTGVAEQFF
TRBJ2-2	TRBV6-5	CASSSGQGDTGELFF
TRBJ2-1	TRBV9	CASSVLAARHNEQFF
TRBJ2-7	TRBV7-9	CASSLLTDYEQYF
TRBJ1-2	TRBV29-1	CSTVAGGGYTF
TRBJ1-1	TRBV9	CASSVDGRGNTEAFF
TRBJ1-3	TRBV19	CASGRVDNTIYF
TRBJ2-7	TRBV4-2	CASSQAQLAGGQEQYF
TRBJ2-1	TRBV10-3	CASQDRAIEQFF
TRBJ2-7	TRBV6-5	CATRDGSYEQYF
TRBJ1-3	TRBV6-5	CASSYSSMFGNTIYF
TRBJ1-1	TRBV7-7	CASSVQENTEAFF
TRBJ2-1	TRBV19	CASSLGLAGGNEQFF
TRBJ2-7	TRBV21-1	CASSSRSTSGYEQYF